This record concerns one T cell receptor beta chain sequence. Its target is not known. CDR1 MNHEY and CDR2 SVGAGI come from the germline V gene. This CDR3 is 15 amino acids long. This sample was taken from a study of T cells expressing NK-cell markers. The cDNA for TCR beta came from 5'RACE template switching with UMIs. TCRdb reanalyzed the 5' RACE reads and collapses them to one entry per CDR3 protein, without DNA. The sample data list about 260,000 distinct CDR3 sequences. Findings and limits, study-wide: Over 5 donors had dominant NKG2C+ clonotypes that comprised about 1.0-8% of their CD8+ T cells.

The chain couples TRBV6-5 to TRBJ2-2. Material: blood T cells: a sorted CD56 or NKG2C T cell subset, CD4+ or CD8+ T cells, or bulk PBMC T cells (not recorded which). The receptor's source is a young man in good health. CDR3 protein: CASSYSEQGTGELFF.